Listed below are T cell receptor beta chains from one sample, sequenced in a study of T-cell memory formation after mild COVID-19. MiXCR, applied by TCRdb to the 5' RACE reads, yields one record per CDR3 protein. The sample consists of under 300,000 distinct CDR3 sequences, roughly 17% of them appearing once. The sequenced sample consisted of PBMCs or a T cell subset sorted from them (not recorded which). These receptor sequences come from a man between 18 and 35 years old who had mild COVID-19 (a few samples of this study predate the infection). Cell type and time point are not known. Both conserved end residues are part of each CDR3. The order of the fields is J gene, clone size, V gene, D gene, CDR3 protein, CDR3 DNA. The D gene is left open where the match is weak. Not every row has a clone size; where given, it reads once, few, many or a size class.

J gene: TRBJ1-4
clone size: .
V gene: TRBV18
D gene: .
CDR3 protein: CASSPKSEYEKLFF
CDR3 DNA: TGTGCCAGCTCACCAAAGTCCGAGTACGAAAAACTGTTTTTT

J gene: TRBJ2-1
clone size: few
V gene: TRBV20-1
D gene: TRBD2
CDR3 protein: CSASLAGGPYNEQFF
CDR3 DNA: TGCAGTGCTTCCTTGGCGGGGGGACCCTACAATGAGCAGTTCTTC

J gene: TRBJ2-5
clone size: many
V gene: TRBV5-5
D gene: .
CDR3 protein: CASSLTTVQETQYF
CDR3 DNA: TGTGCCAGCAGCTTGACGACAGTTCAAGAGACCCAGTACTTC

J gene: TRBJ1-1
clone size: .
V gene: TRBV11-2
D gene: .
CDR3 protein: CASGSGEAFF
CDR3 DNA: TGTGCCAGCGGTTCCGGAGAGGCTTTCTTT

J gene: TRBJ1-5
clone size: few
V gene: TRBV24-1
D gene: TRBD1
CDR3 protein: CATSESGRGDNQPQHF
CDR3 DNA: TGTGCCACCAGTGAATCGGGCAGGGGGGACAATCAGCCCCAGCATTTT

J gene: TRBJ1-1
clone size: few
V gene: TRBV7-2
D gene: .
CDR3 protein: CASSLASVNTEAFF
CDR3 DNA: TGTGCCAGCAGCTTAGCATCGGTGAACACTGAAGCTTTCTTT

J gene: TRBJ2-7
clone size: .
V gene: TRBV7-9
D gene: .
CDR3 protein: CASSLVGGGKNYEQYF
CDR3 DNA: TGTGCCAGCAGCTTAGTTGGGGGCGGGAAGAACTACGAGCAGTACTTC

J gene: TRBJ1-2
clone size: .
V gene: TRBV20-1
D gene: .
CDR3 protein: CSARRPPNRDTGYGYTF
CDR3 DNA: TGCAGTGCCCGACGACCCCCAAACCGGGACACCGGCTATGGCTACACCTTC

J gene: TRBJ1-1
clone size: .
V gene: TRBV7-9
D gene: .
CDR3 protein: CASIRGVETEAFF
CDR3 DNA: TGTGCCAGCATCCGGGGAGTTGAGACTGAAGCTTTCTTT

J gene: TRBJ2-6
clone size: once
V gene: TRBV20-1
D gene: .
CDR3 protein: CSASPWGHSGANVLTF
CDR3 DNA: TGCAGTGCTAGTCCGTGGGGCCACTCTGGGGCCAACGTCCTGACTTTC

J gene: TRBJ2-1
clone size: few
V gene: TRBV20-1
D gene: .
CDR3 protein: CSARGANRVDEQFF
CDR3 DNA: TGCAGTGCCAGGGGGGCTAACAGGGTCGATGAGCAGTTCTTC

J gene: TRBJ1-5
clone size: many
V gene: TRBV6-2/TRBV6-3
D gene: TRBD1
CDR3 protein: CASSYPRQGAISFQHF
CDR3 DNA: TGTGCCAGCAGTTACCCACGACAGGGGGCAATATCGTTTCAGCATTTT

J gene: TRBJ2-3
clone size: .
V gene: TRBV7-2
D gene: .
CDR3 protein: CASSLVGGDTQYF
CDR3 DNA: TGTGCCAGCAGCTTAGTAGGAGGGGATACGCAGTATTTT

J gene: TRBJ2-7
clone size: .
V gene: TRBV10-2
D gene: .
CDR3 protein: CASAEPRGGHGYEQYF
CDR3 DNA: TGCGCCAGCGCTGAGCCTAGGGGGGGCCACGGGTACGAGCAGTACTTC

J gene: TRBJ1-2
clone size: many
V gene: TRBV6-6
D gene: .
CDR3 protein: CASSYPFSGDGYTF
CDR3 DNA: TGTGCCAGCAGTTACCCTTTTTCTGGGGACGGCTACACCTTC

J gene: TRBJ1-2
clone size: .
V gene: TRBV4-3
D gene: .
CDR3 protein: CASSRQAFNYGYTF
CDR3 DNA: TGCGCCAGCAGCCGCCAGGCGTTTAACTATGGCTACACCTTC

J gene: TRBJ1-5
clone size: few
V gene: TRBV27
D gene: TRBD1
CDR3 protein: CASRGQGYQPQHF
CDR3 DNA: TGTGCCAGCAGGGGACAGGGTTACCAGCCCCAGCATTTT

J gene: TRBJ2-7
clone size: few
V gene: TRBV7-6
D gene: TRBD2
CDR3 protein: CASSYRLAGGTYEQYF
CDR3 DNA: TGTGCCAGCAGCTATCGACTAGCGGGGGGTACCTACGAGCAGTACTTC

J gene: TRBJ2-5
clone size: .
V gene: TRBV3-1
D gene: TRBD2
CDR3 protein: CASSQDRGLAGLQETQYF
CDR3 DNA: TGTGCCAGCAGCCAAGATCGGGGACTAGCGGGACTCCAAGAGACCCAGTACTTC

J gene: TRBJ1-5
clone size: few
V gene: TRBV4-1
D gene: TRBD1
CDR3 protein: CASSRAPTGANQPQHF
CDR3 DNA: TGCGCCAGCAGCCGAGCTCCGACAGGGGCCAATCAGCCCCAGCATTTT

J gene: TRBJ2-2
clone size: .
V gene: TRBV6-2/TRBV6-3
D gene: .
CDR3 protein: CASSGTGTGNTGELFF
CDR3 DNA: TGTGCCAGCAGTGGGACCGGGACGGGCAACACCGGGGAGCTGTTTTTT

J gene: TRBJ1-5
clone size: few
V gene: TRBV6-2/TRBV6-3
D gene: .
CDR3 protein: CASSPRDEVVGGQPQHF
CDR3 DNA: TGTGCCAGCAGTCCCCGGGATGAGGTGGTTGGTGGCCAGCCCCAGCATTTT

J gene: TRBJ2-7
clone size: .
V gene: TRBV5-1
D gene: .
CDR3 protein: CASHLGSGDYEQYF
CDR3 DNA: TGCGCCAGCCACCTCGGATCCGGGGATTACGAGCAGTACTTC

J gene: TRBJ2-5
clone size: many
V gene: TRBV5-4
D gene: .
CDR3 protein: CASSGRDIQETQYF
CDR3 DNA: TGTGCCAGCAGCGGCCGGGACATCCAAGAGACCCAGTACTTC

J gene: TRBJ2-4
clone size: .
V gene: TRBV6-5
D gene: TRBD1
CDR3 protein: CATQGDRGLAKNIQYF
CDR3 DNA: TGTGCCACTCAGGGGGACAGGGGTTTAGCCAAAAACATTCAGTACTTC

J gene: TRBJ2-5
clone size: many
V gene: TRBV27
D gene: TRBD1
CDR3 protein: CASSFGDRFLYF
CDR3 DNA: TGTGCCAGCAGTTTTGGGGACAGATTTTTGTACTTC

J gene: TRBJ1-5
clone size: .
V gene: TRBV19
D gene: .
CDR3 protein: CASSIVGAQANQPQHF
CDR3 DNA: TGTGCCAGTAGTATAGTCGGGGCGCAGGCCAATCAGCCCCAGCATTTT

J gene: TRBJ2-1
clone size: .
V gene: TRBV9
D gene: TRBD1
CDR3 protein: CASSVGGDRVHEQFF
CDR3 DNA: TGTGCCAGCAGCGTAGGCGGGGACAGGGTCCATGAGCAGTTCTTC

J gene: TRBJ1-2
clone size: few
V gene: TRBV18
D gene: TRBD1
CDR3 protein: CASSAVAGGDGYTF
CDR3 DNA: TGTGCCAGCTCAGCGGTGGCAGGGGGAGACGGCTACACCTTC

J gene: TRBJ2-4
clone size: once
V gene: TRBV7-3
D gene: .
CDR3 protein: CASSPRPSNIQYF
CDR3 DNA: TGTGCCAGCAGCCCGCGGCCCTCAAACATTCAGTACTTC

J gene: TRBJ2-5
clone size: few
V gene: TRBV20-1
D gene: .
CDR3 protein: CSAPGGGETQYF
CDR3 DNA: TGCAGTGCTCCTGGAGGGGGGGAGACCCAGTACTTC

J gene: TRBJ2-3
clone size: .
V gene: TRBV4-2
D gene: .
CDR3 protein: CASSQIGQNTDTQYF
CDR3 DNA: TGTGCCAGCAGCCAAATCGGACAGAACACAGATACGCAGTATTTT

J gene: TRBJ2-3
clone size: few
V gene: TRBV5-1
D gene: TRBD2
CDR3 protein: CASSSIKRGGSTDTQYF
CDR3 DNA: TGCGCCAGCAGCTCCATCAAGCGGGGGGGAAGCACAGATACGCAGTATTTT

J gene: TRBJ2-1
clone size: many
V gene: TRBV15
D gene: .
CDR3 protein: CATSAHGGDPYNEQFF
CDR3 DNA: TGTGCCACCAGCGCCCACGGGGGTGATCCCTACAATGAGCAGTTCTTC

J gene: TRBJ2-3
clone size: .
V gene: TRBV7-2
D gene: .
CDR3 protein: CASSPGTSDTQYF
CDR3 DNA: TGTGCCAGCAGCCCGGGGACTTCAGATACGCAGTATTTT

J gene: TRBJ2-2
clone size: .
V gene: TRBV2
D gene: TRBD1
CDR3 protein: CASSEDGSATGVTGELFF
CDR3 DNA: TGTGCCAGCAGTGAAGATGGTTCAGCAACAGGGGTCACCGGGGAGCTGTTTTTT

J gene: TRBJ1-2
clone size: .
V gene: TRBV12-3/TRBV12-4
D gene: .
CDR3 protein: CASSLAPQHNGYTF
CDR3 DNA: TGTGCCAGCAGTTTAGCGCCTCAACACAATGGCTACACCTTC

J gene: TRBJ2-1
clone size: few
V gene: TRBV3-1
D gene: TRBD2
CDR3 protein: CASSPRERGEQFF
CDR3 DNA: TGTGCCAGCAGCCCCCGAGAGCGGGGGGAGCAGTTCTTC

J gene: TRBJ2-7
clone size: .
V gene: TRBV5-1
D gene: .
CDR3 protein: CASSPPGATYEQYF
CDR3 DNA: TGCGCCAGCAGCCCGCCAGGGGCGACCTACGAGCAGTACTTC

J gene: TRBJ2-7
clone size: many
V gene: TRBV11-3
D gene: .
CDR3 protein: CASSLEGEKQYF
CDR3 DNA: TGTGCCAGCAGCTTAGAAGGAGAAAAGCAGTACTTC

J gene: TRBJ1-6
clone size: .
V gene: TRBV7-2
D gene: .
CDR3 protein: CASSLAWQGGNSPLHF
CDR3 DNA: TGTGCCAGCAGCTTAGCTTGGCAGGGAGGCAATTCACCCCTCCACTTT

J gene: TRBJ2-5
clone size: .
V gene: TRBV7-9
D gene: .
CDR3 protein: CASSFGGTQETQYF
CDR3 DNA: TGTGCCAGCAGCTTTGGGGGGACCCAAGAGACACAGTACTTC

J gene: TRBJ1-1
clone size: few
V gene: TRBV6-2/TRBV6-3
D gene: .
CDR3 protein: CASSYPEDTEAFF
CDR3 DNA: TGTGCCAGCAGTTACCCCGAGGACACTGAAGCTTTCTTT

J gene: TRBJ2-1
clone size: few
V gene: TRBV12-3/TRBV12-4
D gene: .
CDR3 protein: CASSLNTNEQFF
CDR3 DNA: TGTGCCAGCAGTCTGAATACCAATGAGCAGTTCTTC

J gene: TRBJ1-4
clone size: .
V gene: TRBV7-2
D gene: .
CDR3 protein: CASSPTQTAEKLFF
CDR3 DNA: TGTGCCAGCAGCCCGACGCAAACAGCAGAAAAACTGTTTTTT

J gene: TRBJ1-1
clone size: few
V gene: TRBV20-1
D gene: .
CDR3 protein: CSASDRRNTEAFF
CDR3 DNA: TGCAGTGCTAGTGACAGGCGGAACACTGAAGCTTTCTTT

J gene: TRBJ2-1
clone size: few
V gene: TRBV4-3
D gene: .
CDR3 protein: CASSQEIRINEQFF
CDR3 DNA: TGCGCCAGCAGCCAAGAGATTAGGATCAATGAGCAGTTCTTC

J gene: TRBJ2-3
clone size: few
V gene: TRBV5-1
D gene: TRBD2
CDR3 protein: CASSWTSGGDTQYF
CDR3 DNA: TGCGCCAGCAGCTGGACTAGCGGGGGAGATACGCAGTATTTT

J gene: TRBJ1-5
clone size: .
V gene: TRBV18
D gene: TRBD1
CDR3 protein: CASSRTGGRSNQPQHF
CDR3 DNA: TGTGCCAGCTCAAGGACAGGGGGTCGGAGCAATCAGCCCCAGCATTTT

J gene: TRBJ2-5
clone size: few
V gene: TRBV9
D gene: .
CDR3 protein: CASSPSNGGETQYF
CDR3 DNA: TGTGCCAGCAGCCCCAGCAACGGTGGGGAGACCCAGTACTTC